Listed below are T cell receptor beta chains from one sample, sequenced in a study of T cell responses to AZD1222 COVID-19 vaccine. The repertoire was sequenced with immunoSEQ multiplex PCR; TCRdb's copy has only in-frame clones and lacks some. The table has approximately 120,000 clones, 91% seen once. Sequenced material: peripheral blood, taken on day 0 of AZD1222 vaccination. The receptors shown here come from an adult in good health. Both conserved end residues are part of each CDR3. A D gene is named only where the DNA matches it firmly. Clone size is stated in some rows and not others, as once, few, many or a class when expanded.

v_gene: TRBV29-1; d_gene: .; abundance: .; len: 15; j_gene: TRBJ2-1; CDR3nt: TGCAGCGTTGAACTTAAGGGGGACTCGCACAATGAGCAGTTCTTC; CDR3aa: CSVELKGDSHNEQFF
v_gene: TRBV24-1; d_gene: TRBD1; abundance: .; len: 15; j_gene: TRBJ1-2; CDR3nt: TGTGCCACCAGTGATGGGACAGGGGATCCTAATGGCTACACCTTC; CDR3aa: CATSDGTGDPNGYTF
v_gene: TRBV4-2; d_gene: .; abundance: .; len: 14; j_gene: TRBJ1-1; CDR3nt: TGTGCCAGCAGCCAAGGAGGCAGGAACACTGAAGCTTTCTTT; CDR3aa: CASSQGGRNTEAFF
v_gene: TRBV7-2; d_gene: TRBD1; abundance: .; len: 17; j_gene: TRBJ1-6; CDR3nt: TGTGCCAGCAGCGGACACAGGGGGAGCTCCTATAATTCACCCCTCCACTTT; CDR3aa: CASSGHRGSSYNSPLHF
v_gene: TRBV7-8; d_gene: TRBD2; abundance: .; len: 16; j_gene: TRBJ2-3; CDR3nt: TGTGCCAGCAGCTCCCGCGGGGGGACTAGCACAGATACGCAGTATTTT; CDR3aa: CASSSRGGTSTDTQYF
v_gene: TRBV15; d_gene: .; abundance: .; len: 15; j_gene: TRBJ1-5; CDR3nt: TGTGCCACCAGCAGACAGGGAAATAGCAATCAGCCCCAGCATTTT; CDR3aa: CATSRQGNSNQPQHF
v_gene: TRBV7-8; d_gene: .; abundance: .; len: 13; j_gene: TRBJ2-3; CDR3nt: TGTGCCAGCAGCTCTGGACTCCTAGATACGCAGTATTTT; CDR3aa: CASSSGLLDTQYF
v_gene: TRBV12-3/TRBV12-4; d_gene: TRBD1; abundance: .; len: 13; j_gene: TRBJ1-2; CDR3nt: TGTGCCAGCAGTTGGGGACAGGGCCAGGGCTACACCTTC; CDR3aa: CASSWGQGQGYTF
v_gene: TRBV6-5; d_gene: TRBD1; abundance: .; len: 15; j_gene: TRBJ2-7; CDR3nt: TGTGCCAGCAGTTACTCGGGACAGGGGGCAGGGGAGCAGTACTTC; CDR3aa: CASSYSGQGAGEQYF
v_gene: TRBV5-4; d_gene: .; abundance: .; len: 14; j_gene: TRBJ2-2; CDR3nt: TGTGCCAGCAGCGTAGGAGGCGGCACCGGGGAGCTGTTTTTT; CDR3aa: CASSVGGGTGELFF
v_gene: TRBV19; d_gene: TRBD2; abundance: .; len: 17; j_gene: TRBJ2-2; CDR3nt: TGTGCCAGTAGTCGGACTAGCGGGGGGGCCGACACCGGGGAGCTGTTTTTT; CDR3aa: CASSRTSGGADTGELFF
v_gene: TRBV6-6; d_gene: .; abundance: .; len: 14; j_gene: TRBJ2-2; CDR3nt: TGTGCCAGCAAACCGGGACCTAACACCGGGGAGCTGTTTTTT; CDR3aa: CASKPGPNTGELFF
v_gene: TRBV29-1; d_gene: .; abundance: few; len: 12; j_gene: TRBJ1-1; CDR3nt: TGCAGCGTTGAGGCGGGGTGGTCTGAAGCTTTCTTT; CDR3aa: CSVEAGWSEAFF
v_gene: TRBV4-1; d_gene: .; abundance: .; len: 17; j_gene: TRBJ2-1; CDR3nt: TGCGCCAGCAGCCAAGATCGGGGCGGGGTATCCTACAATGAGCAGTTCTTC; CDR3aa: CASSQDRGGVSYNEQFF
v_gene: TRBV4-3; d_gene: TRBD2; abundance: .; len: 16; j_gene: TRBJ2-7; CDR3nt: TGCGCCAGCAGCCAAGATTGGGACGGGGGGTACTACGAGCAGTACTTC; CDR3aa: CASSQDWDGGYYEQYF
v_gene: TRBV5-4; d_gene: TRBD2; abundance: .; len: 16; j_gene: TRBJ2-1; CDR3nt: TGTGCCAGCAGCTTTTTTGGGACTAGCGTCTTAAATGAGCAGTTCTTC; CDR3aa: CASSFFGTSVLNEQFF
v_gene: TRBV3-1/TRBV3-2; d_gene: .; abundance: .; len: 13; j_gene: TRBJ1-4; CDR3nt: TGTGCCAGCAGCCAAGATAGGGGGGAAAAACTGTTTTTT; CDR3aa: CASSQDRGEKLFF
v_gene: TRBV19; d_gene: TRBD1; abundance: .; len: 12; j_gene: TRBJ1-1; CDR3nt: TGTGCCAGCAGGACAGGGGGAACTGAAGCTTTCTTT; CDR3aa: CASRTGGTEAFF
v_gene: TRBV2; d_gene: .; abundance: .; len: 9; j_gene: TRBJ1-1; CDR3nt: TGTGCCAGGGGACCTGGAGCTTTCTTT; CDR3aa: CARGPGAFF
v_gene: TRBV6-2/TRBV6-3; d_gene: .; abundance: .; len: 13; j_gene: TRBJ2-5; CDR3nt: TGTGCCAGCACCCCTCCCAGAACGGAGACCCAGTACTTC; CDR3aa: CASTPPRTETQYF
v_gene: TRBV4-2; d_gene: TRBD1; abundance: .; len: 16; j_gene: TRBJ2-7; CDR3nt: TGTGCCAGCAGCCAAGGAGGGAGACAGGGGGCATACGAGCAGTACTTC; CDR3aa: CASSQGGRQGAYEQYF
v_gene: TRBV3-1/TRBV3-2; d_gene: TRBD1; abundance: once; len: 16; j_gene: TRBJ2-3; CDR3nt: TGTGCCAGCAGCCAAATGGGGACAGGGGGGGTCGATACGCAGTATTTT; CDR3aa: CASSQMGTGGVDTQYF
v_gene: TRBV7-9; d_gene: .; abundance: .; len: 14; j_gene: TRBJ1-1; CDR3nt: TGTGCCAGCAGCTGGGACCGATTGAACACTGAAGCTTTCTTT; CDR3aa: CASSWDRLNTEAFF
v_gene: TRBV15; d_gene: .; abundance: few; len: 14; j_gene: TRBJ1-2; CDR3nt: TGTGCCACCAGCAGAGAGGGGGGGGTCTATGGCTACACCTTC; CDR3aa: CATSREGGVYGYTF
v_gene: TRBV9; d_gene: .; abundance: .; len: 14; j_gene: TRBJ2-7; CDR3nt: TGTGCCAGCAGCGAGGACGGGATCTCCTACGAGCAGTACTTC; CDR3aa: CASSEDGISYEQYF
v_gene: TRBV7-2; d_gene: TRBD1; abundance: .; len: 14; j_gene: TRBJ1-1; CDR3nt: TGTGCCAGCACCCCGGCAGGGGGGAACACTGAAGCTTTCTTT; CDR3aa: CASTPAGGNTEAFF
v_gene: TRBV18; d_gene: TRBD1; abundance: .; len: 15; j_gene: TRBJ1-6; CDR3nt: TGTGCCAGCTCACAAGGGACAGCAGATAATTCACCCCTCCACTTT; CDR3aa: CASSQGTADNSPLHF
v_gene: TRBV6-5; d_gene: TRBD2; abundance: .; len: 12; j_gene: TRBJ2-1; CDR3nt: TGTGCCAGCAGCCTCGGGGGGGATGAGCAGTTCTTC; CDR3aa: CASSLGGDEQFF
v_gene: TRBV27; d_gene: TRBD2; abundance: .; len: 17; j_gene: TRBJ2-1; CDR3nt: TGTGCCAGCAGTTCCCTAAGGACTAGCGGGAGGCCCCATGAGCAGTTCTTC; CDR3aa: CASSSLRTSGRPHEQFF
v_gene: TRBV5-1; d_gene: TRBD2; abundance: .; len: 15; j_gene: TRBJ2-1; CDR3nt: TGCGCCAGCAGCATTAGCGGGAGTGGCTACAATGAGCAGTTCTTC; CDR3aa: CASSISGSGYNEQFF
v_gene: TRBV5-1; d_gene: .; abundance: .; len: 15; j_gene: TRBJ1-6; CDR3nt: TGCGCCAGCAGCTTGGGGCAGGGAGTTGATTCACCCCTCCACTTT; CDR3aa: CASSLGQGVDSPLHF
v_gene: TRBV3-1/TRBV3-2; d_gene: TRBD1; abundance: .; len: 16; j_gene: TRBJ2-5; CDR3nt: TGTGCCAGCAGCCAGCAGACAGGGGGCGCTTATGAGACCCAGTACTTC; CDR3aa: CASSQQTGGAYETQYF
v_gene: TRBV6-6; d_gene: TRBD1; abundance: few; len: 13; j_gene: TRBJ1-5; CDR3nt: TGTGCCAGCAGCTTCGACAGGGGCCAGCCCCAGCATTTT; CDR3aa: CASSFDRGQPQHF
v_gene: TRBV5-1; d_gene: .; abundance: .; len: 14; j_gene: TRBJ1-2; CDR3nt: TGCGCCAGCAGCTTGCAGGGGCTTAACTATGGCTACACCTTC; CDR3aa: CASSLQGLNYGYTF
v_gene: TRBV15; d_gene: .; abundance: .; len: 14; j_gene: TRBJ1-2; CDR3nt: TGTGCCACCAGCAGCCGCACCACGGGGGATGGCTACACCTTC; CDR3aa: CATSSRTTGDGYTF
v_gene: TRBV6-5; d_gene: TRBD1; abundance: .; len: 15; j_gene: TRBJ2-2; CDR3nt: TGTGCCAGCAGCCGGGGACAGGGGGACACCGGGGAGCTGTTTTTT; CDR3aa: CASSRGQGDTGELFF
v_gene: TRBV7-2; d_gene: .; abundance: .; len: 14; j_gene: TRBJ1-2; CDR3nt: TGTGCCAGCAGCTTACTGCGGGACGCCTATGGCTACACCTTC; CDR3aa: CASSLLRDAYGYTF
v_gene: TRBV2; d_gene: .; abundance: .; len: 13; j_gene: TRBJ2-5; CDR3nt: TGTGCCAGCAGCGGGGACCGCCAAGAGACCCAGTACTTC; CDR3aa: CASSGDRQETQYF
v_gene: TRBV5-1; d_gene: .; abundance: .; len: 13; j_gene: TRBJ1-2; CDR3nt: TGCGCCAGCAGCCCGGGCCGAGACTATGGCTACACCTTC; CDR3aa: CASSPGRDYGYTF
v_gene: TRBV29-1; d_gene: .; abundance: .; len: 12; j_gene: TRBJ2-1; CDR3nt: TGCAGCGTTGCCCAAGAGTACAATGAGCAGTTCTTC; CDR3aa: CSVAQEYNEQFF